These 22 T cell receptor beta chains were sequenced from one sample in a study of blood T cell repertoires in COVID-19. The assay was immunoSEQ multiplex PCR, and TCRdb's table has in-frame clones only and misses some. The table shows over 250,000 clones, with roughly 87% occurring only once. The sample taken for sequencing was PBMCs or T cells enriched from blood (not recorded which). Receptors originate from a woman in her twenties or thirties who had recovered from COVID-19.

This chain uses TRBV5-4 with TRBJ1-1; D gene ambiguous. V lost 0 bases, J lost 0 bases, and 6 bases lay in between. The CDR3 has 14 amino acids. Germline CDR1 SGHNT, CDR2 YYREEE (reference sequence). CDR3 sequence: CASSLDPMNTEAFF. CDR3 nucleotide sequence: TGTGCCAGCAGCTTGGATCCCATGAACACTGAAGCTTTCTTT. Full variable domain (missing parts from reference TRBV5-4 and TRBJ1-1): ETGVTQSPTHLIKTRGQQVTLRCSSQSGHNTVSWYQQALGQGPQFIFQYYREEENGRGNFPPRFSGLQFPNYSSELNVNALELDDSALYLCASSLDPMNTEAFFGQGTRLTVV.

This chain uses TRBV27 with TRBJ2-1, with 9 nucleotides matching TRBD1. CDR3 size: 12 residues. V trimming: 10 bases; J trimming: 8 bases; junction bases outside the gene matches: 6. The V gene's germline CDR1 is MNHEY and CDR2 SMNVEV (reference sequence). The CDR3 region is CAIGQGNDEQFF. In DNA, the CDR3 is TGTGCCATTGGACAGGGGAATGATGAGCAGTTCTTC.

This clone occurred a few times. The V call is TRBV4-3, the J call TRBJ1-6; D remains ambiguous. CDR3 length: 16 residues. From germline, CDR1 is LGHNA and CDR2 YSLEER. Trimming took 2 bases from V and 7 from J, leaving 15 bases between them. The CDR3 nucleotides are TGCGCCAGCAGCCAAAACCCCGGGGTACAGAATTCACCCCTCCACTTT. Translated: CASSQNPGVQNSPLHF.

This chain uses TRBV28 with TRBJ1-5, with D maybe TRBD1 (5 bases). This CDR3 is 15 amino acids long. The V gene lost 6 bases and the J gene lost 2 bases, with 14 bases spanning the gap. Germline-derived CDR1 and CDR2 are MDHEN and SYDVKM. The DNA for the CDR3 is TGTGCCAGCAGCCCACTGGGGCGCGGCAATCAGCCCCAGCATTTT. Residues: CASSPLGRGNQPQHF.

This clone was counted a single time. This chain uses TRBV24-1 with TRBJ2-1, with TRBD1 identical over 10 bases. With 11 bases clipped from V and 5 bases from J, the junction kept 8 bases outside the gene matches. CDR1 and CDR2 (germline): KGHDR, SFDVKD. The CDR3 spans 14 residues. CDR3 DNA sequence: TGTGCCAGCGCCACAGGGACAGGGGACAATGAGCAGTTCTTC. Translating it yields CASATGTGDNEQFF.

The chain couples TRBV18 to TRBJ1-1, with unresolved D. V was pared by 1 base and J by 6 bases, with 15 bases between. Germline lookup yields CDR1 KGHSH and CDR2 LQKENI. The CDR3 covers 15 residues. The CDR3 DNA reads TGTGCCAGCTCACCACTAGATCCCAACCTTTCTGAAGCTTTCTTT. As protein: CASSPLDPNLSEAFF. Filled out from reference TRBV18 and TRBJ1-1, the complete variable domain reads NAGVMQNPRHLVRRRGQEARLRCSPMKGHSHVYWYRQLPEEGLKFMVYLQKENIIDESGMPKERFSAEFPKEGPSILRIQQVVRGDSAAYFCASSPLDPNLSEAFFGQGTRLTVV.

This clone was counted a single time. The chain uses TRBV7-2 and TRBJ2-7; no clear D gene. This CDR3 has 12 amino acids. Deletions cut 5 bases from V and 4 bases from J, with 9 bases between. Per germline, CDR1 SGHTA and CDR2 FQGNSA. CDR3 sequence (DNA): TGTGCCAGCAGCAAAACAGATTACGAGCAGTACTTC. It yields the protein CASSKTDYEQYF.

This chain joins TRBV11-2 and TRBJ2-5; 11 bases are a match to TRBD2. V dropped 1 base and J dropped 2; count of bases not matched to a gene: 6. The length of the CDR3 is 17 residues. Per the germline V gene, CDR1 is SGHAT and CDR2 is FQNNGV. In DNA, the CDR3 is TGTGCCAGCAGCTTAGGCCGACTAGCGGGAAGTCAAGAGACCCAGTACTTC. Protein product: CASSLGRLAGSQETQYF.

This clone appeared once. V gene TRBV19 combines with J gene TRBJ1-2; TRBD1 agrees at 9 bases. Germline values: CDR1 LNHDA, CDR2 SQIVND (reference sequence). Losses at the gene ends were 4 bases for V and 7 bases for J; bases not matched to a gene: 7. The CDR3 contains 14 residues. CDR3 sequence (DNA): TGTGCCAGTAGTAATCCGGGACAGGGTCTTGGCTACACCTTC. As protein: CASSNPGQGLGYTF.

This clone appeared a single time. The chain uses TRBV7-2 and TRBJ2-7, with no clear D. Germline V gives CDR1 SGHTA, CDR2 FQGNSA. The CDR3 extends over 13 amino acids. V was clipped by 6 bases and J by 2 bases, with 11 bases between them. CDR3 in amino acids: CASSPPPTYEQYF. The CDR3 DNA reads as TGTGCCAGCAGTCCCCCTCCTACCTACGAGCAGTACTTC.

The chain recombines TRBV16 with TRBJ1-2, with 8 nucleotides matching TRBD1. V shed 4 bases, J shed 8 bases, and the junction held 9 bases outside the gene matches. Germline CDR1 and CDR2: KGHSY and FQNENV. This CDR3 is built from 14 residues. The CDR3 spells CASSPRGPRNGYTF. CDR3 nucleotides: TGTGCCAGCAGCCCCAGGGGGCCACGAAACGGCTACACCTTC.

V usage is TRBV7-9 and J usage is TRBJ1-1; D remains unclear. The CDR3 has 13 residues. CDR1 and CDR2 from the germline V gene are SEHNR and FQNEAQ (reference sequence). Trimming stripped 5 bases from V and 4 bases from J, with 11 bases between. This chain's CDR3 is CASSPGRFTEAFF. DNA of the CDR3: TGTGCCAGCAGCCCCGGGAGATTCACTGAAGCTTTCTTT.

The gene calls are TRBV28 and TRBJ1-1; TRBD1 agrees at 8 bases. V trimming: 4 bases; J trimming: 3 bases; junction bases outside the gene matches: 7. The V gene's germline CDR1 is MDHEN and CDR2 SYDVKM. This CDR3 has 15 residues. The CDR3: CASSSGGPGDTEAFF. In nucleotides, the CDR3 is TGTGCCAGCAGTTCAGGGGGCCCGGGGGACACTGAAGCTTTCTTT.

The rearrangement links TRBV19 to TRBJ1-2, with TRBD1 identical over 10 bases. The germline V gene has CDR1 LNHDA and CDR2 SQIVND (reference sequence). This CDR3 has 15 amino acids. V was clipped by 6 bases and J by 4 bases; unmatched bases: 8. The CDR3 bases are TGTGCCAGTAGCCTTGACAGGGGGCCGTCCTATGGCTACACCTTC. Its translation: CASSLDRGPSYGYTF.

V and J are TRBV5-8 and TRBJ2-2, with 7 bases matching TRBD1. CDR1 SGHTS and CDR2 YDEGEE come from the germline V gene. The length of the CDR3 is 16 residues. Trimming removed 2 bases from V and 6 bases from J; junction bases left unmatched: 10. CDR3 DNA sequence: TGTGCCAGCAGCTTAGGCAGGGGGAATATCGCCGGGGAGCTGTTTTTT. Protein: CASSLGRGNIAGELFF.

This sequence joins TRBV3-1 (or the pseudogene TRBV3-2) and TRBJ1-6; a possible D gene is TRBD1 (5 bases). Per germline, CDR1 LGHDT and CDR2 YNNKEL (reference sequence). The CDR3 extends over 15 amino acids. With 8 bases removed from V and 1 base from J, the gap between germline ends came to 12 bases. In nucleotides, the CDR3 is TGTGCCAGCGGGGCGAAAGGGTCCTATAATTCACCCCTCCACTTT. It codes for CASGAKGSYNSPLHF.

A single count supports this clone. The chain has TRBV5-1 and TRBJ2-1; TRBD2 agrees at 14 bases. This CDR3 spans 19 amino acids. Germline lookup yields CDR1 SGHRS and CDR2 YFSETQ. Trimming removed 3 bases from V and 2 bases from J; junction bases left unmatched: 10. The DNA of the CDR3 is TGCGCCAGCAGCTCTCCAGGGACTAGCGGGAGAGAAACCTACAATGAGCAGTTCTTC. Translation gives CASSSPGTSGRETYNEQFF.

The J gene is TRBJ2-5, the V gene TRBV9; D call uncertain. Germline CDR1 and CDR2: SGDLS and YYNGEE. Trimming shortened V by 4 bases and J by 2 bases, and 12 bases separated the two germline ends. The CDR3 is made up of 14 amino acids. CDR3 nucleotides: TGTGCCAGCAGCAGAAGACAAATACAAGAGACCCAGTACTTC. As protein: CASSRRQIQETQYF.

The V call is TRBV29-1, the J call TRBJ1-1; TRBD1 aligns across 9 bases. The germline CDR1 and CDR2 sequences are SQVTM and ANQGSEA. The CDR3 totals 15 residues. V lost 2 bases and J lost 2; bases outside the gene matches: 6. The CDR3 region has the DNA TGCAGCGTTGAAAGACAGGGGGTAGGAAACACTGAAGCTTTCTTT. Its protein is CSVERQGVGNTEAFF. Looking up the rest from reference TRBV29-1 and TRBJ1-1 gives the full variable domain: SAVISQKPSRDICQRGTSLTIQCQVDSQVTMMFWYRQQPGQSLTLIATANQGSEATYESGFVIDKFPISRPNLTFSTLTVSNMSPEDSSIYLCSVERQGVGNTEAFFGQGTRLTVV.

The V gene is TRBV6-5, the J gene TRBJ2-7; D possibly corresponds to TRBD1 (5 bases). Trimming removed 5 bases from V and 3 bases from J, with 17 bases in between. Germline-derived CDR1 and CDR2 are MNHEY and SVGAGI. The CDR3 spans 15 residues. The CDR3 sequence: CASSPTGRAVYEQYF. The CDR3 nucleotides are TGTGCCAGCAGTCCCACCGGCAGGGCGGTCTACGAGCAGTACTTC.

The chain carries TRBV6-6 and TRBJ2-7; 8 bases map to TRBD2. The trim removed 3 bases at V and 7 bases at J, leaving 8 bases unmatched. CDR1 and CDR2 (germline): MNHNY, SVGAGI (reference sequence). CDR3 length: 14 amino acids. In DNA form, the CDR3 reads TGTGCCAGCAGTTATCGGGAGGGGGTGGGAGAGCAGTACTTC. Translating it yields CASSYREGVGEQYF.

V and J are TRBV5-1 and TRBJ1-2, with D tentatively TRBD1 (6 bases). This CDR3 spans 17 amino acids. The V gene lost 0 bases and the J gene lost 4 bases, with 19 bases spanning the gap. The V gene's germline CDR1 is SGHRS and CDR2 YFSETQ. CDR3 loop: CASSLAGTSTTGYGYTF. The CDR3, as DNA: TGCGCCAGCAGCTTGGCCGGGACATCCACTACCGGCTATGGCTACACCTTC. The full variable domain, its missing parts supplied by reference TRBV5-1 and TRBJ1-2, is KAGVTQTPRYLIKTRGQQVTLSCSPISGHRSVSWYQQTPGQGLQFLFEYFSETQRNKGNFPGRFSGRQFSNSRSEMNVSTLELGDSALYLCASSLAGTSTTGYGYTFGSGTRLTVV.